The rows below give T cell receptor beta chains drawn from one sample of a study of cytotoxic CD8 clonotypes in ibrutinib-treated CLL. Clones were read by immunoSEQ multiplex PCR, and TCRdb kept only the in-frame ones, dropping some. The table records about 300,000 clones, 60% to 80% of them present only once. The sample in question was PBMCs, obtained at disease progression, from a patient treated with ibrutinib. The source is a human donor with chronic lymphocytic leukemia. CDR3s include the opening cysteine and the closing phenylalanine or tryptophan. The D gene is left open where the match is weak. Only some rows state a clone size, as once, few, many or a class for expanded clones.

size	V	J	D	CDR3	DNA
NA	TRBV5-1	TRBJ2-7	NA	CASSLEMGLRGVEQYF	TGCGCCAGCAGCTTGGAGATGGGACTCCGAGGGGTAGAGCAGTACTTC
few	TRBV5-1	TRBJ2-5	NA	CASSNGLPQETQYF	TGCGCCAGCAGCAACGGACTGCCGCAAGAGACCCAGTACTTC
NA	TRBV10-1	TRBJ2-2	NA	CASSEGRGTGELFF	TGCGCCAGCAGTGAGGGGCGCGGCACCGGGGAGCTGTTTTTT
NA	TRBV7-2	TRBJ2-3	NA	CASSLGLSTDTQYF	TGTGCCAGCAGCTTAGGATTGAGCACAGATACGCAGTATTTT
NA	TRBV4-1	TRBJ2-1	TRBD2	CASSQASGVTYNEQFF	TGCGCCAGCAGCCAAGCGAGCGGGGTAACCTACAATGAGCAGTTCTTC
NA	TRBV7-9	TRBJ2-2	TRBD1	CASSFFGGQGTGELFF	TGTGCCAGCAGCTTCTTTGGGGGACAGGGGACCGGGGAGCTGTTTTTT
NA	TRBV4-1	TRBJ2-3	TRBD2	CASSHPPGGSTDTQYF	TGCGCCAGCAGCCACCCCCCCGGGGGGAGCACAGATACGCAGTATTTT
NA	TRBV4-1	TRBJ2-2	NA	CASSQRSGTGELFF	TGCGCCAGCAGCCAAAGAAGCGGAACCGGGGAGCTGTTTTTT
NA	TRBV9	TRBJ2-2	TRBD2	CASSVAIGLAGVPGELFF	TGTGCCAGCAGCGTAGCAATAGGACTAGCGGGAGTCCCCGGGGAGCTGTTTTTT
NA	TRBV9	TRBJ2-1	TRBD2	CASSVAVGGAYNEQFF	TGTGCCAGCAGCGTAGCGGTCGGGGGGGCCTACAATGAGCAGTTCTTC
NA	TRBV11-3	TRBJ2-7	NA	CASSFSSYEQYF	TGTGCCAGCAGCTTCAGCTCCTACGAGCAGTACTTC